The 10 T cell receptor beta chains listed next were all sequenced from one sample in a study of T cell responses to AZD1222 COVID-19 vaccine. Clones were sequenced by immunoSEQ multiplex PCR, and TCRdb holds only the in-frame ones, with some missing. The sample lists over 100,000 clones, 75% to 90% occurring once. Sequenced here: peripheral blood, sampled 28 days after the second AZD1222 dose. The receptors originated from an adult who received the AZD1222 COVID-19 vaccine.

This sequence joins TRBV27 and TRBJ1-4; D is possibly TRBD1 (5 bases). Germline lookup yields CDR1 MNHEY and CDR2 SMNVEV (reference sequence). Trimming left V 7 bases short and J 8 bases short, with 14 bases between. This CDR3 has 13 amino acids. As DNA, the CDR3 is TGTGCCAGCACCCGAGGGGTGGGAGAAAAACTGTTTTTT. Encoded protein: CASTRGVGEKLFF.

The chain recombines TRBV11-3 with TRBJ1-1, with D possibly TRBD1 on 5 matching bases. This CDR3 has 15 amino acids. Germline V gives CDR1 SGHNT, CDR2 YENEEA. Trimming took off 5 bases at V and 4 bases at J, with 17 bases between the two ends. The chain's CDR3 is CASSAGWGGGTEAFF. In DNA, the CDR3 is TGTGCCAGCAGCGCAGGCTGGGGGGGAGGCACTGAAGCTTTCTTT. The full variable domain, with the rest looked up from reference TRBV11-3 and TRBJ1-1, is EAGVVQSPRYKIIEKKQPVAFWCNPISGHNTLYWYLQNLGQGPELLIRYENEEAVDDSQLPKDRFSAERLKGVDSTLKIQPAELGDSAVYLCASSAGWGGGTEAFFGQGTRLTVV.

A remark on this clone: Other DNA sequences in the same sample also yield this CDR3. The V gene is TRBV4-1, the J gene TRBJ1-1; D is perhaps TRBD1 (6 bases). V was cut by 4 bases and J by 4 bases, with 13 bases left in between. Germline V gene sequence: CDR1 MGHRA, CDR2 YSYEKL. The CDR3 extends over 14 amino acids. The CDR3 region is CASSPREGGTEAFF. Written as DNA, the CDR3 is TGCGCCAGCAGCCCCCGTGAGGGGGGCACTGAAGCTTTCTTT.

The CDR3 spells CASRPSGTHQPQHF. CDR3 bases: TGTGCCAGCAGGCCCTCAGGGACGCATCAGCCCCAGCATTTT. The chain combines TRBV28 with TRBJ1-5, with D perhaps matching TRBD1 (5 bases). CDR1 and CDR2 from the germline V gene are MDHEN and SYDVKM. The CDR3 consists of 14 residues. The ends were cut back, 6 bases at V and 5 bases at J, with 14 bases in the middle.

CDR3 residues: CASSDSGQGHNQPQHF. CDR3 DNA sequence: TGTGCCAGCAGCGATTCCGGACAGGGCCATAATCAGCCCCAGCATTTT. The chain combines TRBV6-2 or TRBV6-3 with TRBJ1-5; 8 bases line up with TRBD1. With 6 bases clipped from V and 4 bases from J, the junction kept 11 bases outside the gene matches. The CDR3 is 16 residues long. Germline V CDR1 and CDR2: MNHEY, SVGEGT.

The genes are TRBV7-2 and TRBJ2-1; a weak D match, TRBD2 (6 bases). The V and J ends lost 5 bases and 0 bases respectively, with 14 bases between them. This CDR3 has 16 residues. CDR1 is SGHTA and CDR2 is FQGNSA in the germline V gene. The CDR3 is CASSGRGESSYNEQFF. Written as DNA, the CDR3 is TGTGCCAGCAGCGGGCGCGGGGAAAGCTCCTACAATGAGCAGTTCTTC.

J is TRBJ2-7 and V is TRBV6-6; 8 bases fit TRBD1. The germline CDR1 and CDR2 sequences are MNHNY and SVGAGI (reference sequence). CDR3 length: 14 amino acids. V gave up 7 bases and J gave up 6 bases; unmatched junction bases: 11. The CDR3 is CASNFGQGFGEQYF. CDR3 DNA sequence: TGTGCCAGCAACTTCGGACAGGGCTTCGGCGAGCAGTACTTC.

The CDR3 DNA reads as TGCGCCAGCAGCGTGGACAGTTACACAGATACGCAGTATTTT. Encoded protein: CASSVDSYTDTQYF. The rearrangement links TRBV5-1 to TRBJ2-3, with a tentative D call TRBD1 (6 bases). The CDR3 is 14 residues long. V lost 4 bases and J 2 bases, leaving 11 bases between the germline ends. The germline gives CDR1 SGHRS, CDR2 YFSETQ.

This rearrangement joins TRBV6-2 or TRBV6-3 to TRBJ1-1, with D hard to call. The V and J ends lost 2 bases and 2 bases respectively, with 9 bases between them. Germline CDR1 is MNHEY and CDR2 is SVGEGT. The CDR3 has 14 residues. CDR3 in amino acids: CASSYVHGNTEAFF. The CDR3, as DNA: TGTGCCAGCAGTTACGTCCACGGAAACACTGAAGCTTTCTTT.

The chain is built from TRBV7-9 and TRBJ1-1; 10 positions match TRBD1. The germline gives CDR1 SEHNR, CDR2 FQNEAQ (reference sequence). The CDR3 is made up of 19 amino acids. The V and J ends lost 2 bases and 1 base, in that order; junction bases with no gene match: 13. The CDR3 nucleotides are TGTGCCAGCAGCTTAAGGGCCCCGGGACAGGGGACCAAGAACACTGAAGCTTTCTTT. The encoded protein is CASSLRAPGQGTKNTEAFF.